These 16 T cell receptor beta chains came from one sample sequenced in a study of cytomegalovirus exposure and HLA in healthy donors. The PCR used 60 Vbeta and 13 Jbeta primers. Clones were read by immunoSEQ multiplex PCR, and TCRdb kept only the in-frame ones, dropping some. The table lists around 200,000 clones, roughly four fifths of them singletons. The source material was PBMCs. The receptors were sampled from a woman in her forties or fifties in good health and CMV-seropositive.

The rearrangement links TRBV28 to TRBJ1-5; 8 nucleotides align to TRBD1. The J segment lost 5 bases and the V segment lost 8 bases, leaving 2 bases of the junction unmatched. Germline CDR1 and CDR2: MDHEN and SYDVKM. The CDR3 sequence is 12 residues long. The chain's CDR3 is CASGQGYQPQHF. CDR3 coding DNA: TGTGCCAGCGGACAGGGATATCAGCCCCAGCATTTT.

The genes are TRBV5-1 and TRBJ1-3, with a tentative D call TRBD1 (6 bases). The CDR3 covers 18 residues. Trimming left V 4 bases short and J 8 bases short, with 28 bases between. CDR1 is SGHRS and CDR2 is YFSETQ in the germline V gene. In DNA form, the CDR3 reads TGCGCCAGCAGCGAAAGCCCAGGGGAGGGAGCTTGGATAGACACCATATATTTT. It codes for CASSESPGEGAWIDTIYF.

The chain combines TRBV4-1 with TRBJ2-7, with a possible D match to TRBD1 (6 bases). This CDR3 region has 15 residues. Trimming removed 4 bases at V and 2 bases at J, with 15 bases between. Germline V CDR1 and CDR2: MGHRA, YSYEKL. The CDR3 is CASSRAGTQTYEQYF. In DNA, the CDR3 is TGCGCCAGCAGCCGGGCCGGGACACAGACCTACGAGCAGTACTTC.

The chain combines TRBV9 with TRBJ2-5; 8 nucleotides match TRBD2. CDR3 size: 15 residues. Germline V gene data show CDR1 as SGDLS and CDR2 as YYNGEE. Trimming at V came to 0 bases and at J to 0 bases, leaving 1 base not matched to a gene. CDR3 DNA sequence: TGTGCCAGCAGCGTAGCGGGGGGGAACCAAGAGACCCAGTACTTC. Residues: CASSVAGGNQETQYF.

The J gene is TRBJ1-5, the V gene TRBV9, with D possibly matching TRBD1 (6 bases). Trimming shortened V by 0 bases and J by 3 bases, and 7 bases separated the two germline ends. This CDR3 is 14 amino acids long. The germline gives CDR1 SGDLS, CDR2 YYNGEE. The CDR3 is CASSVGTVNQPQHF. CDR3 DNA sequence: TGTGCCAGCAGCGTAGGGACAGTCAATCAGCCCCAGCATTTT. Drawing the rest from reference TRBV9 and TRBJ1-5, the complete variable domain is DSGVTQTPKHLITATGQRVTLRCSPRSGDLSVYWYQQSLDQGLQFLIQYYNGEERAKGNILERFSAQQFPDLHSELNLSSLELGDSALYFCASSVGTVNQPQHFGDGTRLSIL.

The chain is built from TRBV7-2 and TRBJ2-3, with TRBD2 identical over 7 bases. Germline V gene lookup returns CDR1 SGHTA and CDR2 FQGNSA. CDR3 size: 15 residues. J was trimmed by 3 bases and V by 0 bases; bases with no gene match: 3. CDR3 in DNA: TGTGCCAGCAGCTTAGCGGGGGGGGAGACAGATACGCAGTATTTT. Its translation: CASSLAGGETDTQYF.

The gene calls are TRBV14 and TRBJ2-1, with 14 bases that match TRBD2. Losses at the gene ends were 1 base for V and 4 bases for J; bases not matched to a gene: 6. This CDR3 comprises 18 residues. Germline CDR1 and CDR2: SGHDN and FVKESK. In DNA, the CDR3 is TGTGCCAGCAGCCAAGGGACTAGCGGGGGGTACCGATACAATGAGCAGTTCTTC. Translated: CASSQGTSGGYRYNEQFF.

This clone was seen only a few times. The rearrangement links TRBV4-3 to TRBJ1-5, with TRBD1 as a possible D gene (5 bases). Germline-derived CDR1 and CDR2 are LGHNA and YSLEER. The CDR3 spans 14 residues. Trimming removed 1 base from V and 9 bases from J, with 13 bases in between. Here the CDR3 reads CASSQGSGGMPQHF. CDR3 bases: TGCGCCAGCAGCCAAGGGTCGGGGGGGATGCCCCAGCATTTT.

This clone has a single count. The rearrangement uses TRBV6-5 and TRBJ2-5, with TRBD2 as a possible D gene (7 bases). Germline V gene lookup returns CDR1 MNHEY and CDR2 SVGAGI. CDR3 length equals 14 residues. V was shortened by 5 bases and J by 6 bases, with 16 bases between the two germline ends. CDR3 residues: CASSVSGGGKTQYF. The CDR3 coding sequence is TGTGCCAGCAGTGTATCGGGGGGCGGAAAGACCCAGTACTTC.

The J gene is TRBJ2-1, the V gene TRBV18, with TRBD2 identical over 14 bases. The CDR3 loop spans 16 amino acids. Germline-derived CDR1 and CDR2 are KGHSH and LQKENI. The J segment lost 8 bases and the V segment lost 5 bases, leaving 8 bases of the junction unmatched. The CDR3 DNA reads as TGTGCCAGCTCAGCCCAGACTAGCGGGGGGGCGTATGAGCAGTTCTTC. This sequence encodes CASSAQTSGGAYEQFF.

This rearrangement joins TRBV19 to TRBJ1-2, with no clear D. CDR3 length: 16 amino acids. Germline V lookup: CDR1 LNHDA, CDR2 SQIVND (reference sequence). V was shortened by 3 bases and J by 2 bases, with 16 bases between the two germline ends. CDR3 nucleotides: TGTGCCAGTAGTATCCCCGTCGAGCACTTAAACTATGGCTACACCTTC. It encodes CASSIPVEHLNYGYTF.

This chain joins TRBV11-2 and TRBJ2-1, with 7 nucleotides matching TRBD1. Germline CDR1 is SGHAT and CDR2 is FQNNGV. J lost 4 bases, V lost 8 bases, and 14 bases had no gene match. CDR3 length: 16 residues. The CDR3 reads CASVGWGQRSYNEQFF. Written as DNA, the CDR3 is TGTGCCAGCGTGGGGTGGGGACAGCGAAGTTACAATGAGCAGTTCTTC.

This chain links TRBV4-3 with TRBJ2-1; 7 nucleotides align to TRBD1. Per the germline V gene, CDR1 is LGHNA and CDR2 is YSLEER. V lost 8 bases, J lost 1 base, and 8 bases stayed unmatched. The CDR3 is 15 amino acids. This CDR3 reads CASQYRDSSYNEQFF. The CDR3 nucleotides are TGCGCCAGCCAATACCGGGACAGTTCCTACAATGAGCAGTTCTTC.

The chain links TRBV6-5 to TRBJ2-3; a weak D match, TRBD2 (7 bases). V lost 5 bases to trimming and J lost 7 bases, with 19 bases between them. The CDR3 covers 15 residues. The V gene's germline CDR1 is MNHEY and CDR2 SVGAGI. In DNA, the CDR3 is TGTGCCAGCAGTGTAGGGGGGGCCTCCTTGAATACGCAGTATTTT. Its protein product is CASSVGGASLNTQYF.

This clone was seen a few times. Distinct nucleotide sequences in the sample also encode this CDR3. V usage is TRBV5-1 and J usage is TRBJ2-5; D unclear. Germline V lookup: CDR1 SGHRS, CDR2 YFSETQ. The CDR3 is 11 residues long. The ends were cut back, 1 base at V and 4 bases at J, with 2 bases in the middle. CDR3 nucleotide sequence: TGCGCCAGCAGCTTGCTAGAGACCCAGTACTTC. This encodes CASSLLETQYF.

This clone was observed a few times. The chain recombines TRBV18 with TRBJ1-5, with D unresolved. Germline V gene sequence: CDR1 KGHSH, CDR2 LQKENI. Trimming removed 2 bases from V and 5 bases from J, with 10 bases in between. The CDR3 has 14 residues. The chain's CDR3 is CASSPSSGYQPQHF. The CDR3 nucleotides are TGTGCCAGCTCACCAAGCTCAGGATATCAGCCCCAGCATTTT.